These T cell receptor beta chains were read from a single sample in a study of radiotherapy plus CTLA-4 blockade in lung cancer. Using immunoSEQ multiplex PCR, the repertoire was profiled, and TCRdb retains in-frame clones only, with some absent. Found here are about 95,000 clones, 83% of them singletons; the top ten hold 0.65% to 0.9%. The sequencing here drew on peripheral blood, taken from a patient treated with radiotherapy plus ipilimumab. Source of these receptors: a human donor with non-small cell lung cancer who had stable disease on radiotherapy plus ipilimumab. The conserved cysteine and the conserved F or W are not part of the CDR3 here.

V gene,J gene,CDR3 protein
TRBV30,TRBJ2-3,AWSVSSGSGPDTQY
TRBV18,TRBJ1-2,ASSPGEGIGYGYT
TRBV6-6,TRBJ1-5,ASSYSTGTDQPQH
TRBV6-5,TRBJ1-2,ASRTGENGYT
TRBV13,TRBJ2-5,ASSGRQGSEETQY
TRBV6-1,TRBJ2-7,ASSQVGGGYEQY
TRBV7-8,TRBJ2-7,ASSSSQGTEQY
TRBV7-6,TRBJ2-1,ASSLSGGASYNEQF
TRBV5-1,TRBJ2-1,ASSLYGGPDEQF
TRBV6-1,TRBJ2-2,ASSEAQGGPGELF
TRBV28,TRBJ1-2,ASSFSGVGYGYT
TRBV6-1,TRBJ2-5,ASSLFGGAGETQY
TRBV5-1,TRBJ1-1,ASIQSQGDTEAF
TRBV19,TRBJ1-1,ASSTYTGNTEAF
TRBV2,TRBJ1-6,ASSVKGGPLH
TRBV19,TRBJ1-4,ASSTGERTTNEKLF
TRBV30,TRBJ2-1,AWSGSGNPF
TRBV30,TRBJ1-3,AWNRGNTIY
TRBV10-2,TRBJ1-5,ASSSDRAQPQH
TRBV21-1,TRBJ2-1,ASGQRERSSYNEQF
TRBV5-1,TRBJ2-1,ASSLVVGWNEQF
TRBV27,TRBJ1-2,ASSAARTGLGGYT
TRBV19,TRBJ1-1,ASSIGRPNTEAF
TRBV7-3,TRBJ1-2,ASSSTGPRNYGYT
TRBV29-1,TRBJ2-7,SAAATSGRGEQY
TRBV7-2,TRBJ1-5,ASSLGGAGVPQH
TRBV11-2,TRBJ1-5,ASSADRGDQPQH
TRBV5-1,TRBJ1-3,ASSGGDGGSGNTIY
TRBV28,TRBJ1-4,ASSGSSNEKLF
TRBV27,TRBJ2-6,ASSHRNWLQSRANVLT
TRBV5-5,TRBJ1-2,ASSESGPWDGYT
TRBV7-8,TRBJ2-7,ASSLLPNLAYEQY
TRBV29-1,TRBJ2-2,SAKAGNTGELF
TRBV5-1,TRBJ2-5,ASSIRKAGVETQY
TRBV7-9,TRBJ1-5,ASSTSGQITQPQH
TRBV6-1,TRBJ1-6,ASMSAYNSPLH
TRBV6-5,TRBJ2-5,ASSSPRGREETQY
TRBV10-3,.,AISPTSGRSYEQY
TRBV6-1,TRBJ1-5,ASSVTGQAQPQH
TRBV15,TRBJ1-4,ATRLTRYNEKLF
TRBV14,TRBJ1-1,ASSQEWRNTEAF
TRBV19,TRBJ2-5,ASSTTRRKEETQY
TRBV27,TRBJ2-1,ASSPLGTSGGAGNEQF
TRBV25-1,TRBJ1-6,ASSEWGTDNSPLH
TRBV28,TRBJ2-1,ASSPSTSGIYNEQF
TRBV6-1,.,ASSENSVRPYEQY
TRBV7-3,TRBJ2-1,ASSPSSNGRNEQF
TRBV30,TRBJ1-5,AWSQGVNQPQH
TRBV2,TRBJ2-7,ASNPSQRSYEQY
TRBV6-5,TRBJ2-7,ASREWAYEQY
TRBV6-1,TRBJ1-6,ASSSTGNDNSPLH
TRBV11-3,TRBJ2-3,ASSLGTSGSSADTQY
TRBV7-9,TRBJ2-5,ASYLAGSETQY
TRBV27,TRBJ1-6,ASSPRTGQLLH
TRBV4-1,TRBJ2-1,ASSQDGVSYNEQF